This TCR beta chain was obtained from a study of T cell changes during pregnancy in multiple sclerosis (dated 2019 in TCRdb). For context, the study as a whole: The study examined how the T cell repertoire changed over the course of pregnancy in women with multiple sclerosis.

The library was obtained by the immunoSEQ multiplex PCR assay. The immuneACCESS repertoire file appears here via TCRdb, limited to in-frame rearrangements. These files lack a portion of the clones; in checked studies, under half of the deficit traces to unresolved V genes, and the cause of the others is not known. In all, the sample holds tens of thousands of clones, and 91% of those were seen once. In total, the top ten clones hold over 4.5% of the sample. As encoded in the germline V gene, CDR1 is MNHEY while CDR2 is SVGAGI. CDR3 length: 14 amino acids, cysteine to phenylalanine. The DNA shown is the 42-base CDR3, in frame from base 1. The germline ends are 9 bases apart after V is trimmed by 0 bases and J by 4 bases. On this clone itself: The target of this receptor is not known. No base quality values were provided; no much bigger clone lies one nucleotide off. This CDR3 is also generated by other DNA sequences in the sample.

This clonotype originated in a female donor with multiple sclerosis, enrolled in a pregnancy study. The chain links TRBV6-5 with TRBJ1-2; TRBD1 is perhaps the D gene, given 5 matching bases. Sequenced here: CD8+ T cells from peripheral blood mononuclear cells, sampled before pregnancy. The CDR3: CASSYSGGGYGYTF. The nucleotide sequence reads as follows: TGTGCCAGCAGTTACTCGGGGGGAGGCTATGGCTACACCTTC.